The 21 T cell receptor beta chains presented below share a single source sample, sequenced in a study of blood T cells in healthy people across ages (dated by TCRdb to about 2015). Libraries were made using 5' RACE. TCRdb shows the sequencer as Illumina HiSeq 2500. The second PCR ran for roughly 6 to 11 cycles and used a J-beta primer mix along with a sample-barcoded 5' primer. Using fastp trimming at Q25 and MiXCR clonotype assembly, TCRdb reanalyzed the public sequencing data and kept in-frame beta chains. For every CDR3 protein sequence, its rows merge into one entry that carries the most common genes and DNA. Recorded for this sample are around 670,000 distinct CDR3 sequences; approximately 30% of them occurred a single time. The ten biggest clones cover 15% to 17% of the sample. Source material: blood. The receptors originated from a woman over 75 in good health.

This clonotype showed up many times. The rearrangement links TRBV27 to TRBJ2-1, with 10 bases fitting TRBD2. The V and J ends lost 7 bases and 8 bases, in that order; junction bases with no gene match: 8. The germline gives CDR1 MNHEY, CDR2 SMNVEV (reference sequence). This CDR3 comprises 14 residues. CDR3 sequence reads: CASKSLGLADEQFF. The CDR3 DNA sequence: TGTGCCAGCAAATCCCTTGGACTAGCGGATGAGCAGTTCTTC.

Notes on this clonotype: It may be a read error: a sequence one base away is much more abundant. V is TRBV2 and J is TRBJ2-1; perhaps TRBD2 as D (5 bases). CDR1 SNHLY and CDR2 FYNNEI come from the germline V gene. The CDR3 has 13 residues. CDR3 sequence: CVSSEGWENEQFF. The CDR3 DNA reads TGTGTCAGCAGTGAGGGATGGGAAAATGAGCAGTTCTTC.

Worth noting for this clonotype: Being one base from a much bigger clone, this may be a read error. The rearrangement uses TRBV20-1 and TRBJ2-1; D not certain. Trimming pared 5 bases from V and 11 bases from J, leaving 16 bases between. CDR3 length equals 12 residues. Germline CDR1 is DFQATT and CDR2 is SNEGSKA (reference sequence). CDR3 in DNA: TGCAGTGCTTCCATTTATTACTATAAGCAGTTCTTC. It yields the protein CSASIYYYKQFF.

This clonotype was found many times. It may be a read error: a sequence one base away is much more abundant. The J gene is TRBJ2-7, the V gene TRBV28; TRBD2 agrees at 10 bases. The CDR3 is 14 residues long. The V and J ends lost 6 bases and 7 bases, in that order; junction bases with no gene match: 9. Germline lookup yields CDR1 MDHEN and CDR2 SYDVKM. CDR3 bases: TGTGCCAGCAGGAGCGGGGGGGGCCCTGGGGAGCAGTACTTC. Translated: CASRSGGGPGEQYF.

The chain uses TRBV29-1 and TRBJ2-1; 8 bases are shared with TRBD1. V trimming: 5 bases; J trimming: 6 bases; junction bases outside the gene matches: 15. CDR1 and CDR2 (germline): SQVTM, ANQGSEA. The CDR3 has 16 amino acids. The CDR3 nucleotides read TGCAGCGTTCGTGAAGAGCCGGGACAGGAGTTCAATGAGCAGTTCTTC. Its protein is CSVREEPGQEFNEQFF.

The chain combines TRBV7-2 with TRBJ2-2, with 11 bases aligning to TRBD1. Per germline, CDR1 SGHTA and CDR2 FQGNSA. CDR3 length: 15 amino acids. With V trimmed by 5 bases and J by 3 bases, 2 bases remained unmatched. The CDR3 sequence: CASSRDRGYTGELFF. Written as DNA, the CDR3 is TGTGCCAGCAGCCGGGACAGGGGGTACACCGGGGAGCTGTTTTTT.

This clonotype showed up just a few times. Since a much larger clone is just one base distant, this may be a read error. CDR3 protein: CSARVAGGNNDEQFF. The DNA for the CDR3 is TGCAGTGCTAGGGTAGCGGGGGGGAACAACGATGAGCAGTTCTTC. The chain combines TRBV20-1 with TRBJ2-1; 11 bases align to TRBD2. The V gene's germline CDR1 is DFQATT and CDR2 SNEGSKA (reference sequence). With 3 bases clipped from V and 8 bases from J, the junction kept 9 bases outside the gene matches. There are 15 residues in the CDR3.

The chain recombines TRBV7-7 with TRBJ2-5; TRBD2 aligns across 7 bases. In germline, CDR1 is SSHAT, CDR2 FNYEAQ (reference sequence). This CDR3 has 13 amino acids. V trimming: 10 bases; J trimming: 1 base; junction bases outside the gene matches: 6. The CDR3 coding sequence is TGTGCCACCGCGGGGGTATCCCAAGAGACCCAGTACTTC. It codes for CATAGVSQETQYF.

The sample holds one count of this clonotype. The chain links TRBV7-8 to TRBJ2-2, with D maybe TRBD1 (5 bases). The CDR3 covers 17 residues. Trimming left V 4 bases short and J 0 bases short, with 15 bases between. CDR1 and CDR2 (germline): SGHVS, FQNEAQ. In DNA form, the CDR3 reads TGTGCCAGCAGCTCACGGCCCGCGACAGCGAACACCGGGGAGCTGTTTTTT. Its protein is CASSSRPATANTGELFF.

Worth noting for this clonotype: A much larger clone differs by one base, so this may be a read error. The rearrangement links TRBV19 to TRBJ2-7; 8 bases are a match to TRBD1. From germline, CDR1 is LNHDA and CDR2 SQIVND (reference sequence). The V gene end was trimmed by 3 bases and the J gene end by 6 bases; junction bases not matched to a gene: 13. The CDR3 sequence is 16 residues long. CDR3 sequence reads: CASSIYPTGEKPEQYF. DNA for the CDR3: TGTGCCAGTAGTATTTATCCGACAGGGGAGAAGCCCGAGCAGTACTTC. The whole variable domain, remainder taken from reference TRBV19 and TRBJ2-7, is DGGITQSPKYLFRKEGQNVTLSCEQNLNHDAMYWYRQDPGQGLRLIYYSQIVNDFQKGDIAEGYSVSREKKESFPLTVTSAQKNPTAFYLCASSIYPTGEKPEQYFGPGTRLTVT.

This clonotype was seen many times. V is TRBV7-2 and J is TRBJ2-1; D is uncertain. The CDR3 has 13 amino acids. The V end lost 1 base, the J end lost 13 bases, and 14 bases lay between the germline ends. The germline V gene encodes CDR1 SGHTA and CDR2 FQGNSA. CDR3 amino acids: CASSLDDRGAQFF. The DNA for the CDR3 is TGTGCCAGCAGCTTAGACGACCGTGGTGCACAGTTCTTC.

This clonotype was seen ten or more times. This CDR3 reads CASSPLNRASNQPQHF. CDR3 coding DNA: TGTGCCAGCAGCCCATTAAACAGGGCGAGCAATCAGCCCCAGCATTTT. The chain combines TRBV7-2 with TRBJ1-5; D may be TRBD1 (6 bases). The CDR3 has 16 amino acids. Trimming left V 5 bases short and J 1 base short, with 15 bases between. Per the germline V gene, CDR1 is SGHTA and CDR2 is FQGNSA.

On this clonotype itself: A much bigger clone sits one base away, suggesting this may be a read error. The rearrangement links TRBV29-1 to TRBJ2-1; D possibly matches TRBD1 or TRBD2 (5 bases each). The V and J ends lost 5 bases and 0 bases respectively, with 23 bases between them. The CDR3 has 18 residues. CDR1 is SQVTM and CDR2 is ANQGSEA in the germline V gene. The CDR3 DNA follows: TGCAGCGTTTGGGGGATAAGTTCTCAAACGGGCTCCTACAATGAGCAGTTCTTC. It is translated as CSVWGISSQTGSYNEQFF.

In this sample, this clonotype turned up many times. The rearrangement uses TRBV7-3 and TRBJ2-1; 9 bases are shared with TRBD2. The CDR3 contains 15 residues. The junction had 12 bases not matched to a gene; V was cut back by 5 bases and J by 10 bases. The germline V gene encodes CDR1 SGHTA and CDR2 FQGTGA. CDR3 in amino acids: CASSPQASGVGEQFF. The CDR3 region has the DNA TGTGCCAGCAGCCCCCAGGCTAGCGGGGTAGGAGAGCAGTTCTTC.

The table lists this clonotype with many counts. The chain recombines TRBV12-3 or TRBV12-4 with TRBJ2-7; D ambiguous. V shed 3 bases and J shed 0 bases, with 9 bases lying between them. CDR3 length: 14 amino acids. CDR3 in amino acids: CASSFQTSSYEQYF. The CDR3 coding sequence is TGTGCCAGCAGTTTTCAGACGAGCTCCTACGAGCAGTACTTC.

This clonotype was counted at least ten times. V gene TRBV7-2 combines with J gene TRBJ2-3; D gene uncertain. Trimming took 1 base from V and 1 from J, leaving 9 bases between them. Germline-derived CDR1 and CDR2 are SGHTA and FQGNSA. CDR3 size: 15 residues. DNA of the CDR3: TGTGCCAGCAGCTTAGTGGACCGACGCACAGATACGCAGTATTTT. As protein: CASSLVDRRTDTQYF.

The chain is built from TRBV5-1 and TRBJ2-7, with D tentatively TRBD1 or TRBD2 (5 bases each). Germline-derived CDR1 and CDR2 are SGHRS and YFSETQ. This CDR3 is built from 12 residues. Trimming shortened V by 6 bases and J by 6 bases, and 13 bases separated the two germline ends. CDR3 region: CASMGSGAEQYF. The CDR3 nucleotides are TGCGCCAGCATGGGATCCGGGGCCGAGCAGTACTTC.

This chain links TRBV7-8 with TRBJ1-2; 8 bases fit TRBD1. V lost 6 bases and J lost 4; bases outside the gene matches: 7. This CDR3 spans 14 amino acids. The germline V gene has CDR1 SGHVS and CDR2 FQNEAQ. The CDR3 is CASRIDRGLYGYTF. The CDR3 DNA reads as TGTGCCAGCAGGATCGACAGGGGACTCTATGGCTACACCTTC.

Turning to this clonotype: Just one base apart from a much larger clone, this may be a read error. The chain recombines TRBV28 with TRBJ2-5; D may be TRBD1 or TRBD2 (5 bases each). Germline V lookup: CDR1 MDHEN, CDR2 SYDVKM. CDR3 length: 14 amino acids. CDR3 in DNA: TGTGCCAGCAGAAATACCCGGGGCGAAGAGACCCGGTACTTC. It codes for CASRNTRGEETRYF.

This clonotype was detected many times. The CDR3 region is CAIGVTGLGGEQYF. The CDR3 region has the DNA TGTGCCATCGGGGTTACAGGGCTAGGGGGAGAGCAGTACTTC. The chain employs TRBV10-3 and TRBJ2-7, with D possibly matching TRBD1 (6 bases). This CDR3 has 14 residues. V was shortened by 8 bases and J by 7 bases, with 21 bases between the two germline ends. From germline, CDR1 is ENHRY and CDR2 SYGVKD.

This chain links TRBV6-5 with TRBJ2-7; 11 bases match TRBD1. J was trimmed by 1 base and V by 5 bases; bases with no gene match: 7. The CDR3 is 16 residues long. Germline lookup yields CDR1 MNHEY and CDR2 SVGAGI. The CDR3 DNA is TGTGCCAGCAGTAATCCGGGACAGGGGGGTTCCTACGAGCAGTACTTC. This sequence encodes CASSNPGQGGSYEQYF.